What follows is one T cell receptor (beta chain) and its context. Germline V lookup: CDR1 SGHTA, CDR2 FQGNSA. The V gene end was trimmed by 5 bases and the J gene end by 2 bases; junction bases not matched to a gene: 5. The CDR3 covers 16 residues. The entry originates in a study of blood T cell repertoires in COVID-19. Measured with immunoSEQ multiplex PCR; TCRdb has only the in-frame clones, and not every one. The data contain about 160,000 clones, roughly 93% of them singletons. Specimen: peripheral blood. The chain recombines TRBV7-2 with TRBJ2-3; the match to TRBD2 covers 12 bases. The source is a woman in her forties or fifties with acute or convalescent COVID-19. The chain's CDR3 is CASSLRTSGTTDTQYF. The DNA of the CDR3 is TGTGCCAGCAGCCTCCGGACTAGCGGGACCACAGATACGCAGTATTTT. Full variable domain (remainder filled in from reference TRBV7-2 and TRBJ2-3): GAGVSQSPSNKVTEKGKDVELRCDPISGHTALYWYRQSLGQGLEFLIYFQGNSAPDKSGLPSDRFSAERTGGSVSTLTIQRTQQEDSAVYLCASSLRTSGTTDTQYFGPGTRLTVL.